Here is one T cell receptor beta chain with its context. Germline V gene sequence: CDR1 SQVTM, CDR2 ANQGSEA. V dropped 7 bases and J dropped 1 base, with 10 bases sitting between them. This CDR3 has 12 residues. This record belongs to a study of blood T cell repertoires in COVID-19. The participants were between about 18 and 90 years old and came from about two dozen US areas. Here immunoSEQ multiplex PCR was the method, and the copy in TCRdb shows in-frame clones only, minus some. Of 300,000 or so clones listed, approximately 83% are singletons. This chain joins TRBV29-1 and TRBJ1-1; possibly TRBD1 for D (5 bases). This TCR derives from a woman aged 40 to 50 with acute COVID-19. Sequenced material: PBMCs or T cells enriched from blood (not recorded which). CDR3 region: CSGTQGNTEAFF. DNA of the CDR3: TGCAGCGGAACCCAGGGGAACACTGAAGCTTTCTTT.